This TCR beta chain was recovered during a study of blood T cell repertoires in COVID-19. The wider study: Both acute and convalescent COVID-19 samples were obtained from the United States, Italy and Spain.

Germline CDR1 is LNHDA and CDR2 is SQIVND (reference sequence). V gave up 4 bases and J gave up 5 bases, with 20 bases separating them. The CDR3 sequence is 16 residues long. TCRdb's table, derived via immunoSEQ multiplex PCR, lists solely in-frame clones and lacks some. The sample comprises 85,000 to 90,000 clones, approximately 92% of which are singletons, and roughly 5.2% rests with the top ten. This chain joins TRBV19 and TRBJ1-1; TRBD1 might be the D (5 bases). Sequencing was performed on peripheral blood. This receptor was identified in a woman aged 80 or older with active COVID-19. This CDR3 reads CASSTRGKGFGTEAFF. CDR3 DNA sequence: TGTGCCAGTAGTACCCGGGGGAAGGGGTTCGGGACTGAAGCTTTCTTT.